This T cell receptor beta chain was sequenced in a study of cytomegalovirus exposure and HLA in healthy donors. Study-level background: Unique TCRs from HLA-typed donors, some 85 million of them, were held in an early data release. Overall study findings and caveats: With high specificity and sensitivity, the classifier reportedly diagnosed cytomegalovirus status. Analysis performed later showed TCR beta chains linked to HLA being more clonally expanded than equally common others.

PCR primers comprised 60 Vbeta and 13 Jbeta primers. Clones were read by immunoSEQ multiplex PCR, and TCRdb kept only the in-frame ones, dropping some. The sample includes 200,000 to 250,000 clones, approximately 88% seen only once; the top ten take 0.71%. Germline CDR1 SEHNR, CDR2 FQNEAQ (reference sequence). Trimming took 4 bases from V and 10 from J; bases not matched to a gene: 3. The CDR3 sequence is 14 residues long. The table lists this clone with a count of one. Its antigen is not identified. The sample consisted of PBMCs. The clonotype was recovered from a boy aged 2 to 9 in good health and CMV-seronegative. The rearrangement uses TRBV7-9 and TRBJ2-1, with TRBD2 matching 14 bases. DNA of the CDR3: TGTGCCAGCAGCTCGGGACTAGCGGGAGCGGAGCAGTTCTTC. This translates into CASSSGLAGAEQFF.